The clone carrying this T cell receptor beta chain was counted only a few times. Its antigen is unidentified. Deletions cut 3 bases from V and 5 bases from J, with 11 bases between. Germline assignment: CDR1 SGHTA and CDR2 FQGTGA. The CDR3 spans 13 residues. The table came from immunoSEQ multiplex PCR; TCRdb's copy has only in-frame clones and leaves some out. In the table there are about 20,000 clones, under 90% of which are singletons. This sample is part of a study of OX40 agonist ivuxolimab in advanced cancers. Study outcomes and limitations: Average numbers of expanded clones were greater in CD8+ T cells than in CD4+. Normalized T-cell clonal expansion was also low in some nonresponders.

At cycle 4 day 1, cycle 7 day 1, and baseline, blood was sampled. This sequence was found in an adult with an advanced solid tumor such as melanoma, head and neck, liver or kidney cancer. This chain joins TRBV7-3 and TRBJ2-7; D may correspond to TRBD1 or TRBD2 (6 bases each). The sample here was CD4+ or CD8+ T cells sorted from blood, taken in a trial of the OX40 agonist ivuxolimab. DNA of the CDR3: TGTGCCAGCAGCTTTAACAGGGAGGACGAGCAGTACTTC. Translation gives CASSFNREDEQYF.